This TCR beta chain comes out of a study of shared clonotypes between healthy human individuals. CD8 cells regarded as naive lacked CD45RO, were positively chosen for CCR7, and omitted terminally differentiated effector memory CD45RA+ cells. Data came from immunoSEQ multiplex PCR; TCRdb stores just in-frame clones and leaves some out. The sample includes roughly 890,000 clones, roughly 92% of them seen just once. With 3 bases removed from V and 8 bases from J, the gap between germline ends came to 16 bases. This CDR3 spans 15 amino acids. Germline V gene sequence: CDR1 SEHNR, CDR2 FQNEAQ (reference sequence).

The chain uses TRBV7-9 and TRBJ1-4; tentatively, D is TRBD1 (6 bases). The source of this sequence is a man under 40 in good health. What was sequenced was naive CD8+ T cells sorted from blood. Written as DNA, the CDR3 is TGTGCCAGCAGCTTGACAACAGGGACACGAGAAAAACTGTTTTTT. As protein: CASSLTTGTREKLFF. Supplemented by reference TRBV7-9 and TRBJ1-4, the full variable domain reads DTGVSQNPRHKITKRGQNVTFRCDPISEHNRLYWYRQTLGQGPEFLTYFQNEAQLEKSRLLSDRFSAERPKGSFSTLEIQRTEQGDSAMYLCASSLTTGTREKLFFGSGTQLSVL.